The clone carrying this T cell receptor (beta chain) was detected once. As yet, its antigen is unknown. This record comes from a study of early T cells in non-severe SARS-CoV-2 infection. Study overall: Unpaired chains resulted from sequencing bulk RNA of unsorted whole blood.

The V and J ends lost 0 bases and 0 bases respectively, with 14 bases between them. This CDR3 comprises 17 residues. Separate cDNA molecules each had unique molecular identifiers attached to them. Each CDR3 protein gets one entry after TCRdb re-called the 5' RACE reads with MiXCR. In the table there are roughly 63,000 distinct CDR3 sequences, more than 10% of which are singletons. Whole-study findings and limits: Sequences matched to VDJdb favored anti-spike CD8 responses, while private and CD4 specificities were missed.

The source of this sequence is an adult who was a healthcare worker with PCR-confirmed SARS-CoV-2 infection or an uninfected control (not recorded which). The donor label of this sample is uncertain. This specimen was whole blood, taken at baseline. The V call is TRBV12-3 or TRBV12-4, the J call TRBJ1-1; D remains ambiguous. The CDR3 coding sequence is TGTGCCAGCAGTTTAGCTCCTGGACGACCTATGAACACTGAAGCTTTCTTT. Residues: CASSLAPGRPMNTEAFF.